These T cell receptor beta chains were read from a single sample in a study of blood T cell repertoires in COVID-19. The protocol was immunoSEQ multiplex PCR, while the TCRdb copy is restricted to in-frame clones and leaves out a portion. This sample has about 190,000 clones, with around nine tenths found just once. Sequencing was carried out using peripheral blood. These receptors were taken from a man aged 25-45 years with acute or convalescent COVID-19. CDR3s include the opening cysteine and the closing phenylalanine or tryptophan. D genes are given only for firm matches. Expanded clones get a size class; other rows say once, few or many, or leave the size out.

J	length	D	V	size	CDR3	DNA
TRBJ2-7	13	TRBD1	TRBV11-2	-	CASTLGTGGEQYF	TGTGCCAGCACCTTGGGGACAGGGGGCGAGCAGTACTTC
TRBJ2-1	15	TRBD1	TRBV7-8	-	CASSLTTGGTGEQFF	TGTGCCAGCAGCTTAACGACAGGGGGGACGGGTGAGCAGTTCTTC
TRBJ2-7	14	-	TRBV27	-	CASSFSPVRYEQYF	TGTGCCAGCAGTTTCAGCCCCGTGAGGTACGAGCAGTACTTC
TRBJ2-7	15	-	TRBV27	-	CASSFQAIDTYEQYF	TGTGCCAGCAGTTTCCAGGCAATTGACACCTACGAGCAGTACTTC
TRBJ1-2	16	-	TRBV28	-	CASSSLGGSPPYGYTF	TGTGCCAGCAGTTCCTTGGGGGGGTCTCCCCCTTATGGCTACACCTTC
TRBJ1-1	13	-	TRBV9	-	CASSGGGETEAFF	TGTGCCAGCAGCGGCGGAGGAGAGACTGAAGCTTTCTTT
TRBJ2-7	15	TRBD1	TRBV2	-	CASSVLSGGGNEQYF	TGTGCCAGCAGTGTTCTCTCAGGGGGTGGGAACGAGCAGTACTTC
TRBJ2-2	15	TRBD2	TRBV7-2	-	CASSLSSGGSGELFF	TGTGCCAGCAGCTTATCCAGCGGGGGGTCCGGGGAGCTGTTTTTT
TRBJ2-1	13	-	TRBV5-4	once	CASSDQGGNEQFF	TGTGCCAGCAGCGACCAGGGGGGCAATGAGCAGTTCTTC
TRBJ1-1	13	-	TRBV30	-	CAWGTGTTYEAFF	TGTGCCTGGGGTACCGGGACAACCTATGAAGCTTTCTTT
TRBJ2-7	15	-	TRBV3-1/TRBV3-2	-	CASTKGGGPLDEQYF	TGTGCCAGCACCAAGGGGGGAGGGCCCCTCGACGAGCAGTACTTC
TRBJ1-2	12	-	TRBV19	-	CASSIELGGYTF	TGTGCCAGTAGTATAGAGTTGGGCGGCTACACCTTC
TRBJ2-3	14	-	TRBV5-1	-	CASSLAGITDTQYF	TGCGCCAGCAGCTTGGCCGGGATCACAGATACGCAGTATTTT
TRBJ2-1	14	-	TRBV11-3	-	CASSFGGRYNEQFF	TGTGCCAGCAGCTTCGGGGGGCGCTACAATGAGCAGTTCTTC